A single sample is the source of the 27 T cell receptor beta chains below, sequenced in a study of CD8 T cells in ankylosing spondylitis (dated by TCRdb to about 2017). Overall study results and their limits: A TCR beta motif of fewer than 10 highly homologous amino acid variants appeared characteristic of blood from ankylosing spondylitis patients.

The method behind the library was 5' RACE. Sequenced using an Illumina HiSeq 2500. Starting from the raw public reads, TCRdb applied fastp trimming at Q25, assembled clones with MiXCR and retained in-frame beta chains. Rows merge per CDR3 protein into single entries with the most common DNA and genes. The sample data list a few hundred thousand distinct CDR3 sequences, and approximately 20% of these were observed just once. The ten biggest clones cover roughly a sixth of the sample. These receptors' targets are unknown. Sequencing used blood, either unsorted or a sorted T cell fraction (not recorded which). The receptor set was obtained from a male donor with ankylosing spondylitis.

This clonotype occurred a few times. The chain links TRBV20-1 to TRBJ1-1; 7 nucleotides line up with TRBD1. With V trimmed by 3 bases and J by 7 bases, 5 bases remained unmatched. The CDR3 sequence is 12 residues long. Germline V CDR1 and CDR2: DFQATT, SNEGSKA (reference sequence). The CDR3, as DNA: TGCAGTGCTAGGGCGGGACAGTTTGAAGCTTTCTTT. This sequence encodes CSARAGQFEAFF.

A few counts support this clonotype. The V and J genes are TRBV5-1 and TRBJ1-6, with D perhaps TRBD1 (6 bases). The germline V gene has CDR1 SGHRS and CDR2 YFSETQ. The CDR3 sequence is 14 residues long. Trimming cost V 4 bases and J 5 bases, with 10 bases left between them. CDR3 residues: CASSPDRNNSPLHF. The DNA for the CDR3 is TGCGCCAGCAGCCCAGACAGGAATAATTCACCCCTCCACTTT.

The chain employs TRBV20-1 and TRBJ1-5; possible D gene TRBD1, 5 bases. The germline gives CDR1 DFQATT, CDR2 SNEGSKA (reference sequence). The CDR3 is 15 residues long. V shed 5 bases and J shed 0 bases, with 14 bases lying between them. In nucleotides, the CDR3 is TGCAGTGCTTCCCCGGGGGGAAGTAGCAATCAGCCCCAGCATTTT. It encodes CSASPGGSSNQPQHF.

The chain carries TRBV4-1 and TRBJ1-2, with no clear D. Trimming removed 0 bases at V and 6 bases at J, with 14 bases between. Germline V gene data show CDR1 as MGHRA and CDR2 as YSYEKL. The CDR3 spans 15 residues. This chain's CDR3 is CASSQEVTDENGYTF. CDR3 in DNA: TGCGCCAGCAGCCAAGAAGTCACGGATGAAAATGGCTACACCTTC.

A few counts support this clonotype. The J gene is TRBJ1-4, the V gene TRBV18; no clear D. V was trimmed by 7 bases and J by 5 bases, leaving 11 bases between them. The CDR3 is 13 amino acids. Germline values: CDR1 KGHSH, CDR2 LQKENI. CDR3 region: CASFRGTNEKLFF. CDR3 bases: TGTGCCAGCTTCCGGGGAACGAATGAAAAACTGTTTTTT.

This chain uses TRBV20-1 with TRBJ2-7; D not resolved. Germline-derived CDR1 and CDR2 are DFQATT and SNEGSKA (reference sequence). V lost 6 bases and J lost 1, with 10 bases in between. CDR3 size: 12 residues. Here the CDR3 reads CSAAQQSYEQYF. The CDR3 DNA reads as TGCAGTGCCGCGCAGCAGTCCTACGAGCAGTACTTC.

V is TRBV20-1 and J is TRBJ2-7; D is ambiguous. This CDR3 region has 12 residues. The germline gives CDR1 DFQATT, CDR2 SNEGSKA (reference sequence). With 1 base removed from V and 5 bases from J, the gap between germline ends came to 9 bases. The CDR3 DNA sequence: TGCAGTGCTAGAGCCCAGGTCCACGAGCAGTACTTC. This translates into CSARAQVHEQYF.

The sample holds a few counts of this clonotype. This chain links TRBV5-5 with TRBJ1-1; tentatively, D is TRBD1 (5 bases). This CDR3 region has 16 residues. Germline CDR1 reads SGHKS; CDR2 reads YYEKEE (reference sequence). Trimming took 2 bases from V and 2 from J, leaving 16 bases between them. The CDR3 coding sequence is TGTGCCAGCAGCTTCAACCGACAGAATTTCAACACTGAAGCTTTCTTT. Translated, it gives CASSFNRQNFNTEAFF.

The genes are TRBV6-1 and TRBJ1-5; D uncertain. This CDR3 contains 13 residues. CDR1 MNHNS and CDR2 SASEGT come from the germline V gene. The V end lost 2 bases, the J end lost 7 bases, and 9 bases lay between the germline ends. CDR3 nucleotide sequence: TGTGCCAGCAGTGAACGGCTTACACAGCCCCAGCATTTT. It is translated as CASSERLTQPQHF.

In this sample, this clonotype turned up a few times. The chain employs TRBV6-2 or TRBV6-3 and TRBJ2-1, with D unclear. This CDR3 is 16 amino acids long. From germline, CDR1 is MNHEY and CDR2 SVGEGT. V dropped 5 bases and J dropped 0 bases, with 14 bases sitting between them. The CDR3 sequence is CASSTLDASSYNEQFF. Here the CDR3 DNA reads TGTGCCAGCAGTACCCTGGACGCGAGCTCCTACAATGAGCAGTTCTTC.

Points on this clonotype: A much larger clone lies a single base off, so this may be a read error. This chain uses TRBV29-1 with TRBJ2-3; D not resolved. From germline, CDR1 is SQVTM and CDR2 ANQGSEA. V lost 5 bases and J lost 4, with 7 bases in between. This CDR3 is built from 11 residues. CDR3 sequence: CSVRMPDTQYF. In nucleotides, the CDR3 is TGCAGCGTTAGAATGCCAGATACGCAGTATTTT.

The chain recombines TRBV6-5 with TRBJ2-3; 9 positions match TRBD1. The CDR3 length is 14 residues. Looked up from germline, CDR1 is MNHEY and CDR2 is SVGAGI. With 4 bases clipped from V and 4 bases from J, the junction kept 3 bases outside the gene matches. This CDR3 reads CASSWDRAADTQYF. CDR3 nucleotide sequence: TGTGCCAGCAGTTGGGACAGGGCTGCAGATACGCAGTATTTT.

This chain uses TRBV16 with TRBJ2-3; D is unresolved. The length of the CDR3 is 13 residues. V lost 4 bases to trimming and J lost 5 bases, with 10 bases between them. In germline, CDR1 is KGHSY, CDR2 FQNENV. The CDR3 here is CASSLGRLDTQYF. The CDR3 DNA reads TGTGCCAGCAGCCTCGGACGGCTAGATACGCAGTATTTT.

This clonotype came up a few times. This rearrangement joins TRBV28 to TRBJ2-5; TRBD2 matches at 13 bases. Germline V gene sequence: CDR1 MDHEN, CDR2 SYDVKM. This CDR3 has 15 amino acids. The trim removed 6 bases at V and 7 bases at J, leaving 8 bases unmatched. The CDR3, as DNA: TGTGCCAGCAGGAAAACTAGCGGGAGGGGGGGGACCCAGTACTTC. Protein product: CASRKTSGRGGTQYF.

The J gene is TRBJ2-5, the V gene TRBV5-1; no definite D call. V was shortened by 8 bases and J by 4 bases, with 12 bases between the two germline ends. This CDR3 spans 12 amino acids. CDR1 is SGHRS, CDR2 YFSETQ, per germline. The CDR3 coding sequence is TGCGCCAGTCGGTTAGCAGGAGAGACCCAGTACTTC. Translating it yields CASRLAGETQYF.

The V gene is TRBV4-2, the J gene TRBJ2-6; D may be TRBD1 or TRBD2 (5 bases each). Deletions cut 2 bases from V and 1 base from J, with 9 bases between. The CDR3 length is 16 residues. In germline, CDR1 is LGHNA, CDR2 YNFKEQ. CDR3 nucleotides: TGTGCCAGCAGCCAAATGGGACCTTCTGGGGCCAACGTCCTGACTTTC. Translated: CASSQMGPSGANVLTF.

Only a few counts were recorded for this clonotype. This chain uses TRBV20-1 with TRBJ2-5, with D tentatively TRBD1 (5 bases). The CDR3 extends over 13 amino acids. Germline CDR1 DFQATT, CDR2 SNEGSKA (reference sequence). V was cut by 3 bases and J by 2 bases, with 10 bases left in between. The CDR3 region is CSASQGLQETQYF. The CDR3 DNA is TGCAGTGCTAGTCAGGGATTACAAGAGACCCAGTACTTC.

This clonotype was picked up a small number of times. The chain links TRBV4-3 to TRBJ2-2; 9 nucleotides align to TRBD1. This CDR3 has 15 amino acids. The germline gives CDR1 LGHNA, CDR2 YSLEER. V lost 3 bases and J lost 7; bases outside the gene matches: 6. As DNA, the CDR3 is TGCGCCAGCAGCCATAACAGGGGGCGATTCGGGGAGCTGTTTTTT. This codes for CASSHNRGRFGELFF.

This chain links TRBV19 with TRBJ1-1; D may be TRBD1 (5 bases). Trimming removed 7 bases at V and 1 base at J, with 13 bases between. Germline lookup yields CDR1 LNHDA and CDR2 SQIVND (reference sequence). The length of the CDR3 is 14 residues. In DNA form, the CDR3 reads TGTGCCAGTACACCGGGGCAATCGAACACTGAAGCTTTCTTT. Translated, it gives CASTPGQSNTEAFF.

The V call is TRBV5-8, the J call TRBJ2-4; unclear D gene. This CDR3 contains 12 residues. CDR1 SGHTS and CDR2 YDEGEE come from the germline V gene. V lost 4 bases and J 7 bases, leaving 9 bases between the germline ends. CDR3 residues: CASSRDWNIQYF. CDR3 sequence (DNA): TGTGCCAGCAGCAGAGATTGGAACATTCAGTACTTC.

The sample holds a few counts of this clonotype. The J gene is TRBJ2-1, the V gene TRBV18, with 8 bases fitting TRBD1. V was pared by 3 bases and J by 4 bases, with 2 bases of the junction left unmatched. CDR3 length equals 14 residues. Per the germline V gene, CDR1 is KGHSH and CDR2 is LQKENI. CDR3 sequence (DNA): TGTGCCAGCTCACCCCAGGGGGCTTACAATGAGCAGTTCTTC. Translating it yields CASSPQGAYNEQFF.

This clonotype was seen a few times. The V gene is TRBV5-6, the J gene TRBJ2-3; D is possibly TRBD1 (5 bases). V was pared by 4 bases and J by 0 bases, with 12 bases between. Germline CDR1 SGHDT, CDR2 YYEEEE. The length of the CDR3 is 15 residues. Written as DNA, the CDR3 is TGTGCCAGCAGCCCGGACACGATTAGCACAGATACGCAGTATTTT. Amino acid sequence: CASSPDTISTDTQYF. Using reference TRBV5-6 and TRBJ2-3 for the parts outside the CDR3, the full variable domain is DAGVTQSPTHLIKTRGQQVTLRCSPKSGHDTVSWYQQALGQGPQFIFQYYEEEERQRGNFPDRFSGHQFPNYSSELNVNALLLGDSALYLCASSPDTISTDTQYFGPGTRLTVL.

This clonotype was counted a few times. The chain employs TRBV12-3 or TRBV12-4 and TRBJ1-5; 7 positions match TRBD1. The CDR3 covers 12 residues. With 5 bases clipped from V and 9 bases from J, the junction kept 4 bases outside the gene matches. Here the CDR3 reads CASSRQGGPQHF. The CDR3 coding sequence is TGTGCCAGCAGTCGACAGGGAGGGCCCCAGCATTTT.

This clonotype came up a few times. The chain uses TRBV20-1 and TRBJ2-7; 8 bases are shared with TRBD2. CDR3 length: 12 amino acids. CDR1 and CDR2 from the germline V gene are DFQATT and SNEGSKA (reference sequence). The CDR3 DNA follows: TGCAGCGCACGCGGGGGGTACGACGAGCAGTACTTC. Translating it yields CSARGGYDEQYF.

This clonotype showed up just a few times. This chain connects TRBV6-5 to TRBJ2-7; D unresolved. CDR1 is MNHEY, CDR2 SVGAGI, per germline. V gave up 2 bases and J gave up 3 bases, with 8 bases separating them. The CDR3 is 13 residues long. The CDR3, as DNA: TGTGCCAGCAGTTACGAAAGGGACTACGAGCAGTACTTC. Protein: CASSYERDYEQYF.

The chain employs TRBV6-2 or TRBV6-3 and TRBJ1-4; D is undetermined. The germline V and J ends were trimmed by 4 bases and 8 bases, with 11 bases remaining between them. Germline CDR1 and CDR2: MNHEY and SVGEGT. CDR3 length: 13 residues. Written as DNA, the CDR3 is TGTGCCAGCAGTTGGCGCCGAGGCGAAAAACTGTTTTTT. It is translated as CASSWRRGEKLFF.

The chain has TRBV28 and TRBJ2-7, with D possibly being TRBD2 (6 bases). The CDR3 sequence is 15 residues long. Germline V lookup: CDR1 MDHEN, CDR2 SYDVKM. Trimming shortened V by 2 bases and J by 2 bases, and 13 bases separated the two germline ends. The CDR3 sequence: CASSLAGIAPYEQYF. The CDR3 DNA follows: TGTGCCAGCAGTTTAGCGGGAATCGCCCCCTACGAGCAGTACTTC.